Included here is one T cell receptor (beta chain) sequence, with context. The data originate from a study of blood T cell repertoires in COVID-19. Study in general: There were acute and convalescent COVID-19 samples, and they came from the United States, Italy and Spain.

How the authors handled the data: Reference gene primer amplification in the assay estimated nucleated cell counts. TCRdb's table, derived via immunoSEQ multiplex PCR, lists solely in-frame clones and lacks some. That table is the source of V, J and clone size, and D and trimming were worked out from the DNA. In the table there are more than 200,000 clones, under 90% of which are singletons. The CDR3 has 15 residues. The sample comprised peripheral blood. The sequence came from a woman of 80 years or more with COVID-19, enrolled during active disease. V gene TRBV21-1 combines with J gene TRBJ1-5. TRBV21-1 is an annotated pseudogene. CDR3 loop: CASSKCTRAGQPQHF. DNA of the CDR3: TGTGCCAGCAGCAAGTGTACGAGGGCAGGACAGCCCCAGCATTTT.